The T cell receptor (beta chain) under discussion was sequenced for a study of cytomegalovirus exposure and HLA in healthy donors. The primer mix had 60 Vbeta and 13 Jbeta primers. Method: immunoSEQ multiplex PCR; TCRdb's copy keeps in-frame clones and lacks some. The sample shows about 100,000 clones, roughly three quarters of them seen only once. Trimming removed 3 bases at V and 0 bases at J, with 13 bases between. The CDR3 length is 16 residues. Germline V gene sequence: CDR1 SEHNR, CDR2 FQNEAQ (reference sequence). This clonotype was sampled from a woman aged 60-75 years in good health and CMV-seropositive. Material for sequencing was PBMCs. The chain links TRBV7-9 to TRBJ2-3, with D possibly TRBD2 on 7 matching bases. The CDR3 region is CASSLGGPSSTDTQYF. The CDR3 coding sequence is TGTGCCAGCAGCTTGGGGGGGCCTTCAAGCACAGATACGCAGTATTTT.